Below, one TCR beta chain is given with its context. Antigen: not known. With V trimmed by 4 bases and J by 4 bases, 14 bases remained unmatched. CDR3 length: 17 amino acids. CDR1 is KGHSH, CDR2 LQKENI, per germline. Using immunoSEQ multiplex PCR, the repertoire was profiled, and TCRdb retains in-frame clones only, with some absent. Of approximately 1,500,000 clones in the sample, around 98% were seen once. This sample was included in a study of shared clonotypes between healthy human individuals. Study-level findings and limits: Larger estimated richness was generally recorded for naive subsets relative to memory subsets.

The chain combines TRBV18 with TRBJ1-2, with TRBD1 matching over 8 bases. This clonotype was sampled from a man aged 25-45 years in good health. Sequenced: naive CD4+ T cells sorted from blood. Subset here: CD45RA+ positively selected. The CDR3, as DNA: TGTGCCAGCTCACGAGGACAGGGAAGTAATTACGGCTATGGCTACACCTTC. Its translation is CASSRGQGSNYGYGYTF. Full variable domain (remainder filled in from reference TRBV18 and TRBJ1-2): NAGVMQNPRHLVRRRGQEARLRCSPMKGHSHVYWYRQLPEEGLKFMVYLQKENIIDESGMPKERFSAEFPKEGPSILRIQQVVRGDSAAYFCASSRGQGSNYGYGYTFGSGTRLTVV.